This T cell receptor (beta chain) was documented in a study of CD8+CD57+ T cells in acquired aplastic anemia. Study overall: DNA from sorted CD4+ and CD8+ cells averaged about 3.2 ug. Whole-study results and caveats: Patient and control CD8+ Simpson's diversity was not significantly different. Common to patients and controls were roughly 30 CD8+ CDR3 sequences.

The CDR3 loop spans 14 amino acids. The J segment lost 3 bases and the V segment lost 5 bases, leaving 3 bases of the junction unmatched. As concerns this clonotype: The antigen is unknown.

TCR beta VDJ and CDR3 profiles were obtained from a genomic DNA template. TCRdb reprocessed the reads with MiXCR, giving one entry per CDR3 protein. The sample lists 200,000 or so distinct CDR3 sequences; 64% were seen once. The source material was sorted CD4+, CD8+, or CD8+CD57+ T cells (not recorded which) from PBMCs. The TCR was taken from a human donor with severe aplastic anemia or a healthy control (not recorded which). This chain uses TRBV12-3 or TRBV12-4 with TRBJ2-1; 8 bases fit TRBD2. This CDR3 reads CASSTSGGYNEQFF. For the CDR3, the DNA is TGTGCCAGCAGTACTAGCGGTGGCTACAATGAGCAGTTCTTC.